The clone carrying this T cell receptor beta chain was recorded many times. Its antigen is unidentified. This sample stems from a study of blood T cells in healthy people across ages. Study outcomes and limitations: Long-lived donors exceeded aged donors in naive CD4+ cells and diversity.

In germline, CDR1 is SGHTA, CDR2 FQGTGA. V dropped 2 bases and J dropped 1 base, with 12 bases sitting between them. The CDR3 covers 15 residues. A second PCR of roughly 6 to 12 cycles used a sample-barcoded 5' primer and a J-beta primer mix. Individual samples furnished no less than 2.5 million CDR3-containing paired-end reads apiece. TCRdb re-derived calls from the 5' RACE reads in MiXCR, one entry per CDR3 protein. The table includes approximately 680,000 distinct CDR3 sequences, roughly 32% detected once. Each sample used at least 6 million PBMCs. This chain joins TRBV7-3 and TRBJ2-7; possibly TRBD2 for D (6 bases). Material for sequencing was blood. The receptor was isolated from a woman of 80 years or more in good health. This chain's CDR3 is CASSLFAGPSYEQYF. The CDR3 coding sequence is TGTGCCAGCAGCTTATTCGCGGGGCCTTCCTACGAGCAGTACTTC. The whole variable domain, filled in from reference TRBV7-3 and TRBJ2-7, reads GAGVSQTPSNKVTEKGKYVELRCDPISGHTALYWYRQSLGQGPEFLIYFQGTGAADDSGLPNDRFFAVRPEGSVSTLKIQRTERGDSAVYLCASSLFAGPSYEQYFGPGTRLTVT.